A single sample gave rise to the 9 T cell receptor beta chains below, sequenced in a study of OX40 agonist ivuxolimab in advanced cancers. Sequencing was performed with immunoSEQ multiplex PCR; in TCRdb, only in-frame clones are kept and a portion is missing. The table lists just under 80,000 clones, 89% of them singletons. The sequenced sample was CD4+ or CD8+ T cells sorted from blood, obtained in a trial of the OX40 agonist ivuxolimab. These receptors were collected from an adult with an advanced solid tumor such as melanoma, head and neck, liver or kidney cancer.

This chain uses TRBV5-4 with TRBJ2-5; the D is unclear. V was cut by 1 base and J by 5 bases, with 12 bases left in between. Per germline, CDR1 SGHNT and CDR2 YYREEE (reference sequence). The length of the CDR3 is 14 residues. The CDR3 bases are TGTGCCAGCAGCTTGTGGCTATCAAGTGAGACCCAGTACTTC. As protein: CASSLWLSSETQYF.

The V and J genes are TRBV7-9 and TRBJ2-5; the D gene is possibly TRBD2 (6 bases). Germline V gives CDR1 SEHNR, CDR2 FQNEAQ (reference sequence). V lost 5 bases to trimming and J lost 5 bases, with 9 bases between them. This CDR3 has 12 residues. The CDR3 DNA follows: TGTGCCAGCAGCGCTGGGAGGGAGACCCAGTACTTC. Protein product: CASSAGRETQYF. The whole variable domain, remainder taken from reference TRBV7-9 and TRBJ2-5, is DTGVSQNPRHKITKRGQNVTFRCDPISEHNRLYWYRQTLGQGPEFLTYFQNEAQLEKSRLLSDRFSAERPKGSFSTLEIQRTEQGDSAMYLCASSAGRETQYFGPGTRLLVL.

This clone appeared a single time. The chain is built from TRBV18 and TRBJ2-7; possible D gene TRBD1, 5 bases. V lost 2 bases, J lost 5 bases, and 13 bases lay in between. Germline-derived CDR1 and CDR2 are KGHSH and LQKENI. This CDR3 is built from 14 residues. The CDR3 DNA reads TGTGCCAGCTCACCAAGGCAGGGTGACGACGAGCAGTACTTC. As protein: CASSPRQGDDEQYF.

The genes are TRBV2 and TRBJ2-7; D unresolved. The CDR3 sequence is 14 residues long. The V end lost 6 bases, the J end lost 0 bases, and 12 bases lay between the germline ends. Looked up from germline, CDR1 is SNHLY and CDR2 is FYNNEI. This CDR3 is CASRRTQSSYEQYF. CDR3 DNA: TGTGCCAGCAGGCGGACCCAGAGCTCCTACGAGCAGTACTTC.

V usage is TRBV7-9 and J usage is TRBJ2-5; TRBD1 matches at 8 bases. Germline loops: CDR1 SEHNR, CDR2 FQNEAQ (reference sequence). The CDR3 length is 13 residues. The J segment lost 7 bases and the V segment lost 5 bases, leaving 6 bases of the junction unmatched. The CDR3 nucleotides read TGTGCCAGCAGCCCGGGACAGGAGATGACCCAGTACTTC. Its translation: CASSPGQEMTQYF.

The CDR3 loop reads CASSLTRLGNEQFF. The CDR3 DNA reads TGTGCCAGCAGCTTGACCCGTCTTGGCAATGAGCAGTTCTTC. The V gene is TRBV13, the J gene TRBJ2-1; D gene uncertain. Germline values: CDR1 PRHDT, CDR2 FYEKMQ (reference sequence). Trimming pared 3 bases from V and 6 bases from J, leaving 12 bases between. This CDR3 is 14 amino acids long.

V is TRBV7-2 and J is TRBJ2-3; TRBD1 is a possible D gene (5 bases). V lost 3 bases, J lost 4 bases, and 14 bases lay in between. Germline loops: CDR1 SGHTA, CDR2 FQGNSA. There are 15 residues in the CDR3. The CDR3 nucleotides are TGTGCCAGCAGCTTCTACAGGCAGTTCGCAGATACGCAGTATTTT. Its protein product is CASSFYRQFADTQYF.

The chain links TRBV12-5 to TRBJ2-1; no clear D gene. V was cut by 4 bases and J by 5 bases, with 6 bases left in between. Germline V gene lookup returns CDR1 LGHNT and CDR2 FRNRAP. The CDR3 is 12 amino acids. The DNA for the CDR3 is TGTGCTAGTGGTTGGCGGAACAATGAGCAGTTCTTC. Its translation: CASGWRNNEQFF.

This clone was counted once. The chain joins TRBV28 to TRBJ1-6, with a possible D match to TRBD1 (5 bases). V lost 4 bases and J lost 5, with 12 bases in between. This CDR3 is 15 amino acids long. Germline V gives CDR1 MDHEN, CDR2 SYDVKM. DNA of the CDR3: TGTGCCAGCAGTTCACCGACGGGGGATAATTCACCCCTCCACTTT. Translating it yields CASSSPTGDNSPLHF.